This T cell receptor beta chain was captured by sequencing in a study of blood T cell repertoires in COVID-19. Study at large: Samples taken during acute and convalescent COVID-19 were collected in the United States, Italy and Spain.

The CDR3 is 18 residues long. V lost 10 bases to trimming and J lost 3 bases; unmatched junction nucleotides: 13. The V gene's germline CDR1 is KGHDR and CDR2 SFDVKD. The data were produced by immunoSEQ multiplex PCR, yet TCRdb's version contains in-frame clones alone and is incomplete. The data hold 70,000 or so clones, with 85% to 90% observed a single time. This clonotype was sampled from a human donor in a cohort sampled during active COVID-19. Sample: peripheral blood. The V and J genes are TRBV24-1 and TRBJ2-3, with TRBD2 identical over 15 bases. The DNA for the CDR3 is TGTGCCACGACGGGGCCCGGACTAGCGGGAGGGAGGACAGATACGCAGTATTTT. Translated: CATTGPGLAGGRTDTQYF.